This TCR beta chain was documented in a study of cytomegalovirus exposure and HLA in healthy donors. The table lists this clone with a few counts. Per germline, CDR1 LNHDA and CDR2 SQIVND (reference sequence). The V gene lost 7 bases and the J gene lost 6 bases, with 12 bases spanning the gap. This CDR3 comprises 13 residues. PCR amplification relied on 60 Vbeta primers (plus 13 Jbeta primers). Here immunoSEQ multiplex PCR was the method, and the copy in TCRdb shows in-frame clones only, minus some. This sample has about 89,000 clones, with about 60% found just once. The rearrangement joins TRBV19 to TRBJ1-4; no clear D gene. Material: PBMCs. The clonotype comes from a woman aged 25 to 39 in good health and CMV-seronegative. The CDR3 bases are TGTGCCAGTACCCCCACGGAGGATGAAAAACTGTTTTTT. Translated: CASTPTEDEKLFF.